One sample yielded the 19 T cell receptor beta chains listed below, sequenced in a study of graft-versus-host responses after intestinal transplantation. The antigens of these receptors remain unknown. Only in-frame clones appear in the TCRdb table, and some are missing; sequencing was by immunoSEQ multiplex PCR. The data show about 120,000 clones, with 90% to 95% seen just once and approximately 0.11% held by the top ten. The sample here was unstimulated CD4+ T cells sorted from spleen or lymph node cells, taken before intestinal transplant. All receptors come from a human donor who received an intestinal transplant.

The chain employs TRBV6-1 and TRBJ2-7; no clear D. Germline CDR1 reads MNHNS; CDR2 reads SASEGT. The CDR3 is made up of 14 amino acids. Trimming pared 2 bases from V and 6 bases from J, leaving 14 bases between. In DNA form, the CDR3 reads TGTGCCAGCAGTGAACTGCCGAGCGTCGGCGAGCAGTACTTC. This gives the protein CASSELPSVGEQYF.

V gene TRBV6-6 combines with J gene TRBJ2-7, with D perhaps matching TRBD2 (6 bases). The germline V gene has CDR1 MNHNY and CDR2 SVGAGI (reference sequence). CDR3 length equals 15 residues. The V and J ends lost 8 bases and 6 bases respectively, with 23 bases between them. The CDR3 loop reads CASGGMSSPTGEQYF. The CDR3 DNA is TGTGCCAGCGGGGGGATGTCCTCCCCCACCGGCGAGCAGTACTTC.

The gene calls are TRBV4-2 and TRBJ2-7; tentatively, D is TRBD2 (6 bases). V was shortened by 0 bases and J by 6 bases, with 18 bases between the two germline ends. The CDR3 is 16 residues long. CDR1 and CDR2 from the germline V gene are LGHNA and YNFKEQ. This CDR3 is CASSQEGLGLRGEQYF. As DNA, the CDR3 is TGTGCCAGCAGCCAAGAAGGGTTGGGACTCCGTGGCGAGCAGTACTTC.

The chain links TRBV30 to TRBJ2-1, with unresolved D. This CDR3 contains 12 residues. V was shortened by 0 bases and J by 6 bases, with 6 bases between the two germline ends. Germline V CDR1 and CDR2: GTSNPN, SVGIG (reference sequence). DNA of the CDR3: TGTGCCTGGAGTGTACGAGGCAATGAGCAGTTCTTC. Protein product: CAWSVRGNEQFF.

The chain carries TRBV2 and TRBJ2-1; perhaps TRBD2 as D (5 bases). CDR3 length equals 13 residues. The germline V and J ends were trimmed by 5 bases and 4 bases, with 9 bases remaining between them. Per germline, CDR1 SNHLY and CDR2 FYNNEI. CDR3 coding DNA: TGTGCCAGCAGTCTCGGACTGTACAATGAGCAGTTCTTC. It specifies CASSLGLYNEQFF.

The V gene is TRBV18, the J gene TRBJ2-2, with TRBD2 as a possible D gene (6 bases). CDR1 and CDR2 (germline): KGHSH, LQKENI. V was clipped by 4 bases and J by 0 bases, with 24 bases between them. This CDR3 has 20 amino acids. In DNA form, the CDR3 reads TGTGCCAGCTCACGCACCTTTTCGGCCGGGGGAATATCGAACACCGGGGAGCTGTTTTTT. Its protein product is CASSRTFSAGGISNTGELFF.

V usage is TRBV5-1 and J usage is TRBJ2-7; D ambiguous. The germline V gene has CDR1 SGHRS and CDR2 YFSETQ. Trimming shortened V by 4 bases and J by 2 bases, and 7 bases separated the two germline ends. CDR3 length equals 12 residues. DNA for the CDR3: TGCGCCAGCAGCACCGACACCTACGAGCAGTACTTC. This translates into CASSTDTYEQYF.

This chain connects TRBV7-7 to TRBJ2-2; 11 positions match TRBD2. The CDR3 has 13 amino acids. CDR1 is SSHAT and CDR2 is FNYEAQ in the germline V gene (reference sequence). This CDR3 reads CASGGVETGELFF. Here the CDR3 DNA reads TGTGCTAGCGGGGGGGTAGAGACCGGGGAGCTGTTTTTT.

The J gene is TRBJ1-1, the V gene TRBV5-6, with D perhaps matching TRBD1 (5 bases). Germline V gene data show CDR1 as SGHDT and CDR2 as YYEEEE. The V and J ends lost 2 bases and 3 bases respectively, with 11 bases between them. CDR3 length: 14 residues. The CDR3 reads CASSFQGGDTEAFF. DNA of the CDR3: TGTGCCAGCAGCTTCCAGGGAGGAGACACTGAAGCTTTCTTT.

The rearrangement joins TRBV6-1 to TRBJ2-7; 7 nucleotides match TRBD2. Germline lookup yields CDR1 MNHNS and CDR2 SASEGT. After removal of 7 bases from V and 6 bases from J, the junction contained 15 bases not matched to a gene. This CDR3 is built from 15 residues. CDR3 in DNA: TGTGCCAGCAACTTCCCCGGGGGGATCCCCTCCGAGCAGTACTTC. Translated: CASNFPGGIPSEQYF.

The chain uses TRBV10-1 and TRBJ2-5; 13 nucleotides agree with TRBD2. This CDR3 contains 15 residues. The germline V gene has CDR1 WNHNN and CDR2 SYGVQD (reference sequence). Trimming cost V 5 bases and J 5 bases; bases outside gene matches: 5. Here the CDR3 reads CASSIGLAGVETQYF. The CDR3 bases are TGCGCCAGCAGTATCGGACTAGCGGGAGTGGAGACCCAGTACTTC.

V is TRBV2 and J is TRBJ2-3, with 7 positions matching TRBD2. The CDR3 contains 16 residues. The trim removed 4 bases at V and 2 bases at J, leaving 9 bases unmatched. Looked up from germline, CDR1 is SNHLY and CDR2 is FYNNEI. The CDR3 region has the DNA TGTGCCAGCAGTGCGACTCGACGGGAGGTCACAGATACGCAGTATTTT. Translating gives CASSATRREVTDTQYF.

The chain recombines TRBV6-6 with TRBJ1-2; TRBD1 matches at 9 bases. The V and J ends lost 7 bases and 6 bases, in that order; junction bases with no gene match: 3. This CDR3 comprises 12 residues. Germline assignment: CDR1 MNHNY and CDR2 SVGAGI (reference sequence). CDR3 bases: TGTGCCAGCAAGGGACAGGGAGATGGCTACACCTTC. It encodes CASKGQGDGYTF.

The chain links TRBV7-3 to TRBJ2-2; the match to TRBD2 covers 11 bases. The CDR3 covers 15 residues. CDR1 is SGHTA, CDR2 FQGTGA, per germline. Germline trimming cut 3 bases from V and 6 bases from J; bases unmatched to any gene: 3. CDR3 coding DNA: TGTGCCAGCAGCTTCCTAGCGGGAGGCTCCGGGGAGCTGTTTTTT. Amino acids: CASSFLAGGSGELFF.

This clone is a singleton in its sample. The V gene is TRBV6-1, the J gene TRBJ1-6; D is unclear. This CDR3 region has 13 residues. Trimming stripped 8 bases from V and 2 bases from J, with 7 bases between. The germline V gene encodes CDR1 MNHNS and CDR2 SASEGT. The CDR3 spells CASHGAYNSPLHF. Written as DNA, the CDR3 is TGTGCCAGCCACGGGGCCTATAATTCACCCCTCCACTTT.

The rearrangement uses TRBV4-1 and TRBJ1-1, with unresolved D. V lost 0 bases to trimming and J lost 0 bases, with 11 bases between them. This CDR3 contains 16 residues. Germline CDR1 is MGHRA and CDR2 is YSYEKL. DNA for the CDR3: TGCGCCAGCAGCCAAGATATCGGGTACATGAACACTGAAGCTTTCTTT. Amino acids: CASSQDIGYMNTEAFF.

The chain employs TRBV11-2 and TRBJ2-5; D unresolved. The CDR3 is 13 amino acids. The V end was cut by 3 bases, the J end by 5 bases, with 10 bases between. CDR1 SGHAT and CDR2 FQNNGV come from the germline V gene. In DNA form, the CDR3 reads TGTGCCAGCAGCTTGGACCGCTTTGAGACCCAGTACTTC. Protein product: CASSLDRFETQYF.

V and J are TRBV13 and TRBJ2-7; the match to TRBD2 covers 9 bases. With V trimmed by 3 bases and J by 3 bases, 9 bases remained unmatched. The CDR3 is 16 amino acids. Germline loops: CDR1 PRHDT, CDR2 FYEKMQ (reference sequence). The chain's CDR3 is CASSLAFRLAVYEQYF. DNA of the CDR3: TGTGCCAGCAGCTTGGCATTCCGACTAGCGGTCTACGAGCAGTACTTC.

This clone has a single count. This sequence joins TRBV11-2 and TRBJ2-7; no definite D call. The CDR3 contains 13 residues. The V gene lost 1 base and the J gene lost 3 bases, with 7 bases spanning the gap. Germline CDR1 and CDR2: SGHAT and FQNNGV. The chain's CDR3 is CASSLGLRYEQYF. CDR3 DNA: TGTGCCAGCAGCTTAGGGCTGCGCTACGAGCAGTACTTC.